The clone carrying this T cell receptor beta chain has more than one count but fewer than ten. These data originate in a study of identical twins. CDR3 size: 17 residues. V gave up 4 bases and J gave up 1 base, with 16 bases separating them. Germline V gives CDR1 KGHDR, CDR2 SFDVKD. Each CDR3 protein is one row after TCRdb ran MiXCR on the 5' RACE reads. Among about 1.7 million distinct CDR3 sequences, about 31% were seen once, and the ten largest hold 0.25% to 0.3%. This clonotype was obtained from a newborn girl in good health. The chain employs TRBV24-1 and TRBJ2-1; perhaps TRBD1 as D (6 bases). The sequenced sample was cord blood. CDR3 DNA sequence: TGTGCCACCAGTGAACCCACAGGGTTGGGGTCCTACAATGAGCAGTTCTTC. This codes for CATSEPTGLGSYNEQFF.